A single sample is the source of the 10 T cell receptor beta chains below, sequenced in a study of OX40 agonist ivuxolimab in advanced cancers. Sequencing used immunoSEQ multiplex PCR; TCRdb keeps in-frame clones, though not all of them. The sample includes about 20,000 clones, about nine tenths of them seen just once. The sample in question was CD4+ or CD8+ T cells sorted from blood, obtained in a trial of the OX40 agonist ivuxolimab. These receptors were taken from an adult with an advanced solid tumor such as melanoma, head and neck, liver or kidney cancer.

In DNA form, the CDR3 reads TGTGCCAGCAGTGTCCAGGAGGGTTATTTGGATACGCAGTATTTT. Translation gives CASSVQEGYLDTQYF. This chain uses TRBV6-1 with TRBJ2-3, with D perhaps matching TRBD2 (6 bases). V was shortened by 4 bases and J by 6 bases, with 17 bases between the two germline ends. Germline loops: CDR1 MNHNS, CDR2 SASEGT. The CDR3 consists of 15 residues.

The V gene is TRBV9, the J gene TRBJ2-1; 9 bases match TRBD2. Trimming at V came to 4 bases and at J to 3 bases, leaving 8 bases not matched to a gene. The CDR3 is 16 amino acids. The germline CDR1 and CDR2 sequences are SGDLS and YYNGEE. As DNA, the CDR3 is TGTGCCAGCAGCCCCCGTCTAGCGGGGATCTACAATGAGCAGTTCTTC. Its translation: CASSPRLAGIYNEQFF.

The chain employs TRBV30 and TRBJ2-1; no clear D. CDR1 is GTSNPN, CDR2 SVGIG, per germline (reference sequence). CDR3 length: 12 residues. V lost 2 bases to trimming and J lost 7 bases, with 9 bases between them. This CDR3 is CAWSLIGNEQFF. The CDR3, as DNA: TGTGCCTGGAGTTTGATTGGGAATGAGCAGTTCTTC.

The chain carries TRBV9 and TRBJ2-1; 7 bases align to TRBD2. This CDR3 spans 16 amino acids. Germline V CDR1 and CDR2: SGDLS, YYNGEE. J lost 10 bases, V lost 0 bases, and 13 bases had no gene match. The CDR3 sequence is CASSVVTGGPPTEQFF. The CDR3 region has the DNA TGTGCCAGCAGCGTAGTAACGGGGGGTCCCCCAACGGAGCAGTTCTTC.

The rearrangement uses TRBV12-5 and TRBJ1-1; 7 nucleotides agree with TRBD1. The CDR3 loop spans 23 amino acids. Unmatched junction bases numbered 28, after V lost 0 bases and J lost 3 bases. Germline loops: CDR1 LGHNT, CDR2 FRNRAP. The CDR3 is CASGLVPFISTKGAVGLDTEAFF. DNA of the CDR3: TGTGCTAGTGGTTTGGTACCCTTCATTTCGACCAAGGGGGCGGTTGGGTTAGACACTGAAGCTTTCTTT.

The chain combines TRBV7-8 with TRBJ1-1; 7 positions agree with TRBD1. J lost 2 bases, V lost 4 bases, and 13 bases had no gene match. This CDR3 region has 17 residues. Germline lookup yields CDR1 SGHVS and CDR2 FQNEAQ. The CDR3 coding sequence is TGTGCCAGCAGCTCACCATCAACACAGGGGATAAACACTGAAGCTTTCTTT. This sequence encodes CASSSPSTQGINTEAFF.

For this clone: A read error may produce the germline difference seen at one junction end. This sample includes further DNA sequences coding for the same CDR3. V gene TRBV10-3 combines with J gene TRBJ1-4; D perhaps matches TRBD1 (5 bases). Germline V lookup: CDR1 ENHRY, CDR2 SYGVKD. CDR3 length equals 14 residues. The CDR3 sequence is CAISVGGSNEKLFF. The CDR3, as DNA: TGCGCCATCAGTGTGGGGGGTTCTAATGAAAAACTGTTTTTT.

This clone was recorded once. This chain's CDR3 is CASSLVGGSRNRSYNEQFF. The CDR3 bases are TGTGCCAGCAGCTTAGTTGGGGGTTCGAGGAATAGGTCCTACAATGAGCAGTTCTTC. This sequence joins TRBV7-6 and TRBJ2-1, with D tentatively TRBD1 or TRBD2 (5 bases each). The germline gives CDR1 SGHVS, CDR2 FNYEAQ. V dropped 1 base and J dropped 1 base, with 20 bases sitting between them. This CDR3 spans 19 amino acids.

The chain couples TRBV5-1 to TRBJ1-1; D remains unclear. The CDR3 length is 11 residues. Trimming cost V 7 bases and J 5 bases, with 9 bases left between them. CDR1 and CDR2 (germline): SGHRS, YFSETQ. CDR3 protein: CASVRGTEAFF. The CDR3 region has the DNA TGCGCCAGCGTCCGCGGGACTGAAGCTTTCTTT.

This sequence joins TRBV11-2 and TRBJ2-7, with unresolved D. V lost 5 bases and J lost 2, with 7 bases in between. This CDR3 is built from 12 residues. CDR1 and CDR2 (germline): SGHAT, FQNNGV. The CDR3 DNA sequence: TGTGCCAGCAGCCTCTATCCCTACGAGCAGTACTTC. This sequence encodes CASSLYPYEQYF.